The entry below describes one T cell receptor beta chain. The data originate from a study of PD-1 blockade in mismatch repair-deficient tumors. For the study at large: Patients had approximately 13 mismatch repair-deficient cancer types, all previously treated and progressing.

V shed 7 bases and J shed 3 bases, with 16 bases lying between them. This CDR3 comprises 15 residues. CDR1 MGHDK and CDR2 SYGVNS come from the germline V gene. Libraries were prepared by immunoSEQ multiplex PCR; TCRdb keeps only in-frame clonotypes and omits some of them. This sample has 85,000 to 130,000 clones, with 82% found just once. The clonotype originates from an adult with mismatch repair-deficient cancer. This chain links TRBV25-1 with TRBJ2-1; the D gene could be TRBD1 or TRBD2 (7 bases each). The source material was peripheral blood, sampled around 8 months after starting pembrolizumab. CDR3 DNA: TGTGCCAGCAAGGGCCCAGGGGGGGTCTACAATGAGCAGTTCTTC. Protein sequence: CASKGPGGVYNEQFF.